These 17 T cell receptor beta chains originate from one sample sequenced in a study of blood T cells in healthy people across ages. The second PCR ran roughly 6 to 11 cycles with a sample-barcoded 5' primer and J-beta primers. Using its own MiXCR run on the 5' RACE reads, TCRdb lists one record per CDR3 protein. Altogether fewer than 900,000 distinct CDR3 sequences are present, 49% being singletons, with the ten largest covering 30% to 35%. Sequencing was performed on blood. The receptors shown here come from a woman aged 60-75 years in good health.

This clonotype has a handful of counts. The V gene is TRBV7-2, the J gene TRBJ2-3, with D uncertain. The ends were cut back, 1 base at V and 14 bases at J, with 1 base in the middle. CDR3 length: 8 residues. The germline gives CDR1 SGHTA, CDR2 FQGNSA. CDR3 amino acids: CASSLVYF. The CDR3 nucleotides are TGTGCCAGCAGCTTAGTGTATTTT.

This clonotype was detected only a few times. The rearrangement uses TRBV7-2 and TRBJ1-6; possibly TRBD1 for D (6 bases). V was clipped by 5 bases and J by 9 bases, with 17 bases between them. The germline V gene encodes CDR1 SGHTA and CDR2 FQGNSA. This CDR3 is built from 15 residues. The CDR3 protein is CASSRNREASSPLHF. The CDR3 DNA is TGTGCCAGCAGCAGAAACAGGGAGGCGAGTTCACCCCTCCACTTT.

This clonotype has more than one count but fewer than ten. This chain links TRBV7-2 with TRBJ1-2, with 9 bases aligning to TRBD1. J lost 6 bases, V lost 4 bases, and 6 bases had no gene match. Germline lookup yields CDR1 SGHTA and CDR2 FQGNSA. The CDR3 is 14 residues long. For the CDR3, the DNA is TGTGCCAGCAGCTCAATGGGGGACAGGGATGGCTACACCTTC. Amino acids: CASSSMGDRDGYTF.

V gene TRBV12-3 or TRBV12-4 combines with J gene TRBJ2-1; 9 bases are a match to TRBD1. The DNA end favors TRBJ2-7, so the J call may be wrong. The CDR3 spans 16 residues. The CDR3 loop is CASSPGQGNSYNEQYF. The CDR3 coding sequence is TGTGCCAGCAGCCCCGGACAGGGGAACTCCTACAATGAGCAGTACTTC.

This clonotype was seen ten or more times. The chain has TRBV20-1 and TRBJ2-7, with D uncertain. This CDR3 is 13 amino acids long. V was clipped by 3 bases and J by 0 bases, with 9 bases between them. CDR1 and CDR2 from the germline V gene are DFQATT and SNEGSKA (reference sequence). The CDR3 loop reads CSASPGHSYEQYF. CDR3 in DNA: TGCAGTGCTAGCCCGGGCCACTCCTACGAGCAGTACTTC.

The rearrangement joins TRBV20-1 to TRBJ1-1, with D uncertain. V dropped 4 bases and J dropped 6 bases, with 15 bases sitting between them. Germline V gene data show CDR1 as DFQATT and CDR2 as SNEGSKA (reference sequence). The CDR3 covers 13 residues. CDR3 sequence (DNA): TGCAGTGCTAACCCTGTAGGGTTGTCTGAAGCTTTCTTT. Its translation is CSANPVGLSEAFF.

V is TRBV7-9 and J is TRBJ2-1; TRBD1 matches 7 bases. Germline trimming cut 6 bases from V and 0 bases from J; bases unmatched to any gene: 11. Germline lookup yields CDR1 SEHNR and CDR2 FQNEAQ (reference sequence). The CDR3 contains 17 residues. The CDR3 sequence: CASRQGPTGSSYNEQFF. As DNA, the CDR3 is TGTGCCAGCAGGCAGGGACCGACAGGGAGCTCCTACAATGAGCAGTTCTTC.

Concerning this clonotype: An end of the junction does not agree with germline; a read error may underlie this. The CDR3 protein is CASSFSGAGSPPHF. The CDR3 nucleotides read TGTGCCAGCAGTTTTTCAGGGGCAGGTTCACCCCCCCACTTT. The V and J genes are TRBV12-3 or TRBV12-4 and TRBJ1-6, with D possibly being TRBD1 (6 bases). The CDR3 runs 14 residues.

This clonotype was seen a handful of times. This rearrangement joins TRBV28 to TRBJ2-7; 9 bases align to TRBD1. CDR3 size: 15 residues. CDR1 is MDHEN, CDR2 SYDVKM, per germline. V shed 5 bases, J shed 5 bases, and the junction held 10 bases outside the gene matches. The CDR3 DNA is TGTGCCAGCAGTACAATACGGGACAGGGCCCACGAGCAGTACTTC. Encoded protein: CASSTIRDRAHEQYF.

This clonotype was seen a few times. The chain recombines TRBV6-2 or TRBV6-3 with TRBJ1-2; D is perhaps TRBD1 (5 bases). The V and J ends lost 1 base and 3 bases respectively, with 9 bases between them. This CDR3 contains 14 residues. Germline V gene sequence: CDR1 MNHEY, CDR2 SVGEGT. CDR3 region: CASSYFRDDYGYTF. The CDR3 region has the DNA TGTGCCAGCAGTTACTTCCGGGACGACTATGGCTACACCTTC.

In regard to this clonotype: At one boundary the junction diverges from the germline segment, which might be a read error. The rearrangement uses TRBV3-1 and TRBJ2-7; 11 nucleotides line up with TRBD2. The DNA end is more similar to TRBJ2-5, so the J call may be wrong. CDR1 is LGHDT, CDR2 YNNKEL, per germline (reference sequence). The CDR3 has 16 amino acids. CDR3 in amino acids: CASNQGIGLAGETQYF. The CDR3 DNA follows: TGTGCCAGCAACCAAGGCATCGGACTAGCGGGAGAGACCCAGTACTTC.

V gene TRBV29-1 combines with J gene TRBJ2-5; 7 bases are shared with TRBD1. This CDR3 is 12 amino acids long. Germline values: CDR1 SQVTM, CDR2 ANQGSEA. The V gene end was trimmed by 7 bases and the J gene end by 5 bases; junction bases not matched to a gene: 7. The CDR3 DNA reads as TGCAGCGGCACAGGGGCCGGCGAGACCCAGTACTTC. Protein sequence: CSGTGAGETQYF.

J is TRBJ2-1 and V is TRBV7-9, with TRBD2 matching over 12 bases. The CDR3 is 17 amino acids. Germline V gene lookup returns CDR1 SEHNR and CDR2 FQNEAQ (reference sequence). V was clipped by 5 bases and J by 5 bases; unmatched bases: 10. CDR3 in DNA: TGTGCCAGCAGCCCGAAGACTAGCGGGAGTCCCCACAATGAGCAGTTCTTC. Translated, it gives CASSPKTSGSPHNEQFF.

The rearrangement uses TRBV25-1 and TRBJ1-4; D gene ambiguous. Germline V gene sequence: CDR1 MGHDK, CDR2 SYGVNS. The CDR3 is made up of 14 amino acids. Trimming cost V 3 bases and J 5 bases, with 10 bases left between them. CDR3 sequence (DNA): TGTGCCAGCAGTGAGGGGTATGGGAATGAAAAACTGTTTTTT. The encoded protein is CASSEGYGNEKLFF.

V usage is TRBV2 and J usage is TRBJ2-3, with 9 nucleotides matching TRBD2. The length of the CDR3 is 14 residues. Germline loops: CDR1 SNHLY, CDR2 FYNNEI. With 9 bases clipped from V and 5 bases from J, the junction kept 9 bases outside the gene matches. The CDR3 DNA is TGTGCCAGTGGGGCTAGCGGGATCGGAGATACGCAGTATTTT. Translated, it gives CASGASGIGDTQYF. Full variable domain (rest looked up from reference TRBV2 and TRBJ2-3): EPEVTQTPSHQVTQMGQEVILRCVPISNHLYFYWYRQILGQKVEFLVSFYNNEISEKSEIFDDQFSVERPDGSNFTLKIRSTKLEDSAMYFCASGASGIGDTQYFGPGTRLTVL.

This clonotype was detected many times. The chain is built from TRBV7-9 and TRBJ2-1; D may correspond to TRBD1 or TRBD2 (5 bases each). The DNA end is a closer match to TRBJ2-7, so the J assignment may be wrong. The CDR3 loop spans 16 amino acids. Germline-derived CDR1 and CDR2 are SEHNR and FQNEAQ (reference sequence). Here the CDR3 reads CASSLEGRITYNEQYF. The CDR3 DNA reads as TGTGCCAGCAGCTTAGAGGGACGCATCACCTACAATGAGCAGTACTTC.

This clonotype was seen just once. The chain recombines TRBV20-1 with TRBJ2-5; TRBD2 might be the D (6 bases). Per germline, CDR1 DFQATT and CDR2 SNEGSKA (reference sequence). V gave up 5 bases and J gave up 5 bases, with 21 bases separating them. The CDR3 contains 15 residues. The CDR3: CSALIIRTGVETQYF. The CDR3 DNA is TGCAGTGCTCTGATTATTCGGACGGGAGTGGAGACCCAGTACTTC.